Listed below are T cell receptor beta chains from one sample, sequenced in a study of PD-1 blockade in classical Hodgkin lymphoma. The data were produced by immunoSEQ multiplex PCR, yet TCRdb's version contains in-frame clones alone and is incomplete. Altogether approximately 79,000 clones are present, 85% to 95% being singletons, with the ten largest covering roughly 3%. The sequenced sample was peripheral blood mononuclear cells (PBMCs), obtained before the second cycle of nivolumab. Receptors originate from a human donor with classical Hodgkin lymphoma. Both conserved end residues are part of each CDR3.

>TRBV20-1
CSASFYGEQYF
>TRBV28
CASSLIEQGASGELFF
>TRBV27
CASSFGGLVTDTQYF
>TRBV10-3
CAISERGTHEQYF
>TRBV19
CASSISVLRDREANTEAFF
>TRBV30
CAWSGAGGTSGRDKNIQYF
>TRBV28
CASSPPQGSYEQYF
>TRBV5-1
CASSDRVHYVTDTQYF
>TRBV30
CAWQKGISTDTQYF
>TRBV19
CASLGVGSYNEQFF